These T cell receptor beta chains were read from a single sample in a study of CD8 T cells in Susac syndrome. TCRdb itself ran the immunoSEQ multiplex PCR reads through MiXCR, one entry per CDR3 protein. The table has around 140,000 distinct CDR3 sequences, 95% seen once. The specimen sequenced was CD4+ T cells from PBMCs. These receptors were taken from a human donor with Susac syndrome. Each CDR3 is given with its conserved first and last residue. D genes are given only for firm matches. Clone sizes are given selectively: once, few, many, or a class where the clone is expanded.

size: NA
V: TRBV27
J: TRBJ2-1
D: NA
DNA: TGTGCCAGCAGTTTATGGGCCAGGGGGGACAATGAGCAGTTCTTC
CDR3: CASSLWARGDNEQFF

size: NA
V: TRBV15
J: TRBJ2-5
D: NA
DNA: TGTGCCACCAGCAGAGACGGACTATCGCAAGAGACCCAGTACTTC
CDR3: CATSRDGLSQETQYF

size: once
V: TRBV20-1
J: TRBJ2-5
D: NA
DNA: TGCAGTGCTAGAACCTCGGCTCGGGAGACCCAGTACTTC
CDR3: CSARTSARETQYF

size: NA
V: TRBV6-6
J: TRBJ2-5
D: NA
DNA: TGTGCCTCCGGCCAAGGTTTGGAGACCCAGTACTTC
CDR3: CASGQGLETQYF

size: NA
V: TRBV21-1
J: TRBJ1-6
D: NA
DNA: TGTGCCAGCAGCAAAGAGAAGGGACAGGAGTCACCCCTCCACTTT
CDR3: CASSKEKGQESPLHF

size: NA
V: TRBV5-6
J: TRBJ2-7
D: TRBD2
DNA: TGTGCCAGCAGCTTGCGGCTAGCGGGAGGGCCTAGCGACGAGCAGTACTTC
CDR3: CASSLRLAGGPSDEQYF

size: NA
V: TRBV7-9
J: TRBJ2-1
D: TRBD1
DNA: TGTGCCAGCAGCTTAGGGGACAGGACATACAATGAGCAGTTCTTC
CDR3: CASSLGDRTYNEQFF

size: NA
V: TRBV20-1
J: TRBJ2-7
D: TRBD2
DNA: TGCAGTGCTCGATCGGGACTAGCGGAAAGCGAGCAGTACTTC
CDR3: CSARSGLAESEQYF

size: once
V: TRBV10-3
J: TRBJ2-3
D: TRBD1
DNA: TGTGCCATCAGACAGGGGGGCACAGATACGCAGTATTTT
CDR3: CAIRQGGTDTQYF

size: NA
V: TRBV27
J: TRBJ1-6
D: NA
DNA: TGTGCCAGCAGTTCCCCCTTGGCTAATTCACCCCTCCACTTT
CDR3: CASSSPLANSPLHF

size: NA
V: TRBV18
J: TRBJ1-1
D: NA
DNA: TGTGCCAGCTCACCATCAGGGGCAGGCACTGAAGCTTTCTTT
CDR3: CASSPSGAGTEAFF

size: NA
V: TRBV20-1
J: TRBJ2-1
D: TRBD2
DNA: TGCAGTGCTACCCCCCTAGCGGGAGGGCTCAATGAGCAGTTCTTC
CDR3: CSATPLAGGLNEQFF

size: NA
V: TRBV2
J: TRBJ2-7
D: TRBD1
DNA: TGTGCCAGCAGTGTTCAGGGGGCTCTCTACGAGCAGTACTTC
CDR3: CASSVQGALYEQYF

size: NA
V: TRBV14
J: TRBJ2-5
D: NA
DNA: TGTGCCAGCAGCCAATGGGGAACCCAGTACTTC
CDR3: CASSQWGTQYF

size: NA
V: TRBV3-1
J: TRBJ2-5
D: NA
DNA: TGTGCCAGCAGCCAGCGGACAGTCCAAGAGACCCAGTACTTC
CDR3: CASSQRTVQETQYF

size: NA
V: TRBV29-1
J: TRBJ2-2
D: TRBD2
DNA: TGCAGCGTCCTTAGCGGGGCCAACACCGGGGAGCTGTTTTTT
CDR3: CSVLSGANTGELFF

size: NA
V: TRBV29-1
J: TRBJ2-7
D: NA
DNA: TGCAGCGCCGGCCGCGGATCCTACGAGCAGTACTTC
CDR3: CSAGRGSYEQYF

size: NA
V: TRBV29-1
J: TRBJ2-7
D: NA
DNA: TGCAGCGTGCGGGGTGGGGTTCCGCCCTACGAGCAGTACTTC
CDR3: CSVRGGVPPYEQYF

size: NA
V: TRBV20-1
J: TRBJ2-1
D: TRBD1
DNA: TGCAGTGCTAGTCCAGCGACAGGGGCGGCATACAATGAGCAGTTCTTC
CDR3: CSASPATGAAYNEQFF

size: NA
V: TRBV7-9
J: TRBJ2-4
D: NA
DNA: TGTGCCAGCAGCTTAGACGGTATAGCCAAAAACATTCAGTACTTC
CDR3: CASSLDGIAKNIQYF

size: NA
V: TRBV12-3/TRBV12-4
J: TRBJ2-7
D: TRBD2
DNA: TGTGCCAGCAGCGGGACTAGCGGCTACGAGCAGTACTTC
CDR3: CASSGTSGYEQYF

size: NA
V: TRBV27
J: TRBJ1-6
D: NA
DNA: TGTGCCAGCAGTTTACTGGGACAACCCCTCCACTTT
CDR3: CASSLLGQPLHF

size: NA
V: TRBV25-1
J: TRBJ2-5
D: NA
DNA: TGTGCCAGCAGTGATCTACAGGGTCGGGGAGAGACCCAGTACTTC
CDR3: CASSDLQGRGETQYF

size: NA
V: TRBV7-2
J: TRBJ1-1
D: TRBD1
DNA: TGTGCCAGCAGACTCCAGGGGGCAATCACTGAAGCTTTCTTT
CDR3: CASRLQGAITEAFF

size: NA
V: TRBV5-4
J: TRBJ2-5
D: NA
DNA: TGTGCCAGCAGTTACGACAGGTCAGGGGAGACCCAGTACTTC
CDR3: CASSYDRSGETQYF